The subject of this entry is one T cell receptor beta chain. What antigen it recognizes has not been identified. The sample holds no much larger clone one base away, and base qualities are not on file. This sample stems from a study of OX40 agonist ivuxolimab in advanced cancers. Regarding the study in general: Ivuxolimab was a fully human IgG2 agonistic monoclonal antibody targeting the costimulatory receptor OX40 (CD134). Intravenous ivuxolimab was administered to patients every 2 weeks at six dose levels: 0.01, 0.1, 0.3, 1.5, 3 and 10 mg/kg. Of the approximately 50 dose-escalation patients, hepatocellular carcinoma was present in about 20, melanoma in approximately 15, renal cell carcinoma in 9 and head and neck cancer in 9. In the dose-escalation cohort, around four fifths of patients were male, and the mean age was approximately 55 years, with a range of roughly 23 to 85. Prior anti-PD-1, anti-PD-L1 or anti-CTLA-4 therapy was permitted, and approximately 40% of dose-escalation patients had received checkpoint inhibitors. Partial responses occurred in three dose-escalation patients: two with cutaneous melanoma and one with hepatocellular carcinoma. The point of sequencing TCRbeta in the periphery was to test whether ivuxolimab changed TCR sequence diversity and drove clonal T-cell expansion. The paper covers the monotherapy dose-escalation part of the phase I ivuxolimab trial, which included N of about 56 patients. The research as a whole found: Antigen specificity was not determined for the clonally expanded peripheral T cells. After ivuxolimab, CD8+ T cells had more expanded clones than CD4+ T cells on average. In the 0.1-3.0 mg/kg groups, partial responders were among the patients with the lowest normalized peripheral clonal expansion, particularly in CD8+ T cells. Low levels of normalized T-cell clonal expansion were also seen in some nonresponding patients. At doses from 0.1 to 3.0 mg/kg, clonal expansion was seen in both CD4+ and CD8+ blood T cells between baseline and week 6.

Genomic DNA was isolated from the sorted cells so that the TCRbeta CDR3 region could be sequenced. TCRbeta CDR3 regions were sequenced using the immunoSEQ Assay. As stored in TCRdb, this immuneACCESS dataset retains in-frame rearrangements with V and J assigned. A fraction of the clones does not appear; measured against another copy, unresolved V genes explain less than half of the discrepancy, and the remainder lacks a known reason. This sample gives some 50,000 clones in total; about 90% of them show up just once. The top ten clonotypes cover approximately 14% of the sample. The trial excluded patients who had a history of autoimmune disease or were on systemic immunosuppression. Peripheral blood for TCR sequencing was drawn from every dose cohort at baseline, at cycle 4 day 1 and at cycle 7 day 1. The samples were drawn from a first-in-human, open-label, multicenter phase I dose-escalation trial of ivuxolimab. Adults with locally advanced or metastatic head and neck squamous cell, hepatocellular, melanoma or renal cell carcinoma were enrolled in the trial. Before TCR sequencing, CD4+ T cells and CD8+ T cells were sorted from peripheral blood as separate populations.

V is cut by 8 bases and J by 3 bases, and the space between the germline ends is 13 bases. CDR1 MNHNY and CDR2 SVGAGI were looked up in the germline V gene (reference sequence). Measured from the cysteine to the phenylalanine, the CDR3 is 13 residues long. Of all the DNA, just the CDR3 is kept, 39 bases in frame from base 1. The receptor chain draws on TRBV6-6 and TRBJ1-2; TRBD1 might be the D gene, on 6 matching bases. This clonotype was obtained from an adult with an advanced solid tumor such as melanoma, head and neck, liver or kidney cancer. The sequencing used CD4+ or CD8+ T cells sorted from blood, collected in a trial of the OX40 agonist ivuxolimab. This receptor has the CDR3 CASQDSPDYGYTF. The nucleotide sequence reads as follows: TGTGCCAGCCAGGACAGCCCGGACTATGGCTACACCTTC.